This entry lists 4 T cell receptor beta chains sequenced from one sample in a study of CXCR3-negative and CXCR3-positive naive CD8 T cells. Each TRB cDNA library was prepared by 5' RACE (with UMI labels). TCRdb reanalyzed the 5' RACE reads and collapses them to one entry per CDR3 protein, without DNA. This repertoire includes 38,000 or so distinct CDR3 sequences. The sample taken for sequencing was naive CXCR3- CD8+ T cells from blood. Subset defined: CD45RO-CCR7+CD27+CD95- naive CD8+ T cells lacking CXCR3 (TNR3-). These receptors all come from a human donor in good health. Some clones in this sample may be carry-over from other donors' samples.

The CDR3 here is CAAASGGGSTDTQYF. J is TRBJ2-3 and V is TRBV5-1; TCRdb calls TRBD2, which cannot be checked without DNA. CDR1 is SGHRS, CDR2 YFSETQ, per germline. The length of the CDR3 is 15 residues.

The CDR3 sequence is CASSLRLMRAGNPYEQYF. This chain joins TRBV3-1 and TRBJ2-7; lacking DNA, the TRBD2 call made by TCRdb goes unchecked. The CDR3 extends over 18 amino acids. Germline loops: CDR1 LGHDT, CDR2 YNNKEL (reference sequence).

J is TRBJ2-1 and V is TRBV12-3 or TRBV12-4; TCRdb's D gene call, TRBD1, goes unchecked for lack of DNA. The CDR3 is 14 amino acids. CDR3 sequence reads: CASSPRQDYNEQFF.

V is TRBV7-9 and J is TRBJ1-1; TCRdb returns TRBD1, unconfirmable since there is no DNA. Germline CDR1 reads SEHNR; CDR2 reads FQNEAQ (reference sequence). This CDR3 spans 13 amino acids. This chain's CDR3 is CASSLGAGTEAFF.